Each of the 30 T cell receptor beta chains below was sequenced from the same sample in a study of T cell responses to AZD1222 COVID-19 vaccine. Measured with immunoSEQ multiplex PCR; TCRdb has only the in-frame clones, and not every one. Altogether some 100,000 clones are present, approximately 87% being singletons, with the ten largest covering 3% to 3.5%. This specimen consisted of peripheral blood, obtained on day 0 of AZD1222 vaccination. The receptor source for this set is an adult in good health.

This clone was seen more than once but under ten times. This chain joins TRBV19 and TRBJ2-2, with 7 bases that match TRBD2. This CDR3 is 14 amino acids long. Germline V lookup: CDR1 LNHDA, CDR2 SQIVND (reference sequence). J lost 3 bases, V lost 6 bases, and 4 bases had no gene match. CDR3 bases: TGTGCCAGTAGATTAGCGGGTGACACCGGGGAGCTGTTTTTT. This sequence encodes CASRLAGDTGELFF.

The chain links TRBV6-5 to TRBJ1-1; 7 bases are a match to TRBD1. Germline loops: CDR1 MNHEY, CDR2 SVGAGI. V lost 9 bases to trimming and J lost 7 bases; unmatched junction nucleotides: 8. The CDR3 covers 12 residues. CDR3 loop: CASKGAQVEAFF. CDR3 bases: TGTGCCAGTAAGGGGGCGCAGGTTGAAGCTTTCTTT.

The chain combines TRBV20-1 with TRBJ1-5; the D is unclear. Germline lookup yields CDR1 DFQATT and CDR2 SNEGSKA (reference sequence). V was trimmed by 3 bases and J by 3 bases, leaving 9 bases between them. The length of the CDR3 is 13 residues. The CDR3 DNA is TGCAGTGCTAGTCTGCAGGACAATCAGCCCCAGCATTTT. As protein: CSASLQDNQPQHF.

The chain is built from TRBV5-1 and TRBJ1-4; D not resolved. CDR1 SGHRS and CDR2 YFSETQ come from the germline V gene. Trimming removed 0 bases from V and 4 bases from J, with 7 bases in between. This CDR3 region has 14 residues. CDR3 nucleotide sequence: TGCGCCAGCAGCTTGGAGGCGTTTAATGAAAAACTGTTTTTT. Its translation: CASSLEAFNEKLFF.

The chain links TRBV3-1 (or the pseudogene TRBV3-2) to TRBJ1-1; D is unclear. Germline CDR1 reads LGHDT; CDR2 reads YNNKEL (reference sequence). V lost 4 bases to trimming and J lost 6 bases, with 15 bases between them. This CDR3 contains 14 residues. The CDR3 coding sequence is TGTGCCAGCAGCCCGCCCAGGTCCGCGGCTGAAGCTTTCTTT. This sequence encodes CASSPPRSAAEAFF.

The chain recombines TRBV7-2 with TRBJ2-3; 11 bases fit TRBD2. The CDR3 is 17 amino acids. The V gene's germline CDR1 is SGHTA and CDR2 FQGNSA. With V trimmed by 4 bases and J by 1 base, 7 bases remained unmatched. In DNA form, the CDR3 reads TGTGCCAGCAGCTCCCAGACTAGCGGGGCACGCACAGATACGCAGTATTTT. It yields the protein CASSSQTSGARTDTQYF.

The rearrangement joins TRBV7-8 to TRBJ1-2; TRBD1 matches 7 bases. Germline CDR1 is SGHVS and CDR2 is FQNEAQ. The CDR3 has 14 amino acids. Unmatched junction bases numbered 6, after V lost 4 bases and J lost 4 bases. The CDR3 nucleotides read TGTGCCAGCAGCTCGTCGACAGGGATCTATGGCTACACCTTC. The encoded protein is CASSSSTGIYGYTF.

This chain connects TRBV19 to TRBJ1-5, with 7 bases aligning to TRBD1. The germline gives CDR1 LNHDA, CDR2 SQIVND (reference sequence). V lost 7 bases and J lost 3; bases outside the gene matches: 9. The CDR3 covers 15 residues. The CDR3 spells CASNQGDSVNQPQHF. The CDR3, as DNA: TGTGCCAGTAACCAAGGGGACAGTGTCAATCAGCCCCAGCATTTT.

This chain joins TRBV29-1 and TRBJ2-7, with 8 bases that match TRBD1. The CDR3 sequence is 13 residues long. V lost 1 base to trimming and J lost 4 bases; unmatched junction nucleotides: 3. Germline values: CDR1 SQVTM, CDR2 ANQGSEA. The CDR3, as DNA: TGCAGCGTTGAAGGACAGGGGACGTACGAGCAGTACTTC. It codes for CSVEGQGTYEQYF.

Concerning this clone: Different DNA sequences within this sample yield the same CDR3. V is TRBV5-5 and J is TRBJ2-3; 12 positions agree with TRBD2. The CDR3 extends over 18 amino acids. CDR1 is SGHKS, CDR2 YYEKEE, per germline (reference sequence). V lost 6 bases to trimming and J lost 5 bases; unmatched junction nucleotides: 16. This CDR3 is CASNLGRLAGGRGDTQYF. Here the CDR3 DNA reads TGTGCCAGCAACCTGGGGCGGCTAGCGGGGGGGCGTGGAGATACGCAGTATTTT.

The rearrangement links TRBV7-8 to TRBJ1-2; possibly TRBD1 for D (6 bases). Germline V lookup: CDR1 SGHVS, CDR2 FQNEAQ. V was clipped by 4 bases and J by 5 bases, with 23 bases between them. The CDR3 has 17 amino acids. The CDR3 DNA follows: TGTGCCAGCAGCTCTTCAATCCGTGACACAGGGTATTATGGCTACACCTTC. This codes for CASSSSIRDTGYYGYTF.

The V call is TRBV18, the J call TRBJ2-1; tentatively, D is TRBD2 (6 bases). V shed 4 bases and J shed 6 bases, with 10 bases lying between them. The germline V gene encodes CDR1 KGHSH and CDR2 LQKENI. The CDR3 contains 13 residues. The CDR3 here is CASSLGLSNEQFF. CDR3 DNA: TGTGCCAGCTCACTGGGACTTTCCAATGAGCAGTTCTTC.

This chain connects TRBV11-3 to TRBJ2-7; 7 positions match TRBD1. The trim removed 5 bases at V and 5 bases at J, leaving 12 bases unmatched. Germline V lookup: CDR1 SGHNT, CDR2 YENEEA. This CDR3 is 15 amino acids long. The CDR3 spells CASSQRTGLGNEQYF. The CDR3, as DNA: TGTGCCAGCAGCCAGAGGACAGGTCTAGGGAACGAGCAGTACTTC.

Notes on this clone: The sample contains more than one DNA sequence encoding this CDR3. This chain uses TRBV7-2 with TRBJ1-2; 7 positions match TRBD1. V shed 5 bases, J shed 2 bases, and the junction held 2 bases outside the gene matches. The germline V gene encodes CDR1 SGHTA and CDR2 FQGNSA. The CDR3 runs to 13 residues. The CDR3 coding sequence is TGTGCCAGCAGCCAGGACAGGAACTATGGCTACACCTTC. This codes for CASSQDRNYGYTF.

The V gene is TRBV5-1, the J gene TRBJ1-2; no firm D call. The CDR3 is made up of 14 amino acids. Per germline, CDR1 SGHRS and CDR2 YFSETQ. Trimming shortened V by 4 bases and J by 2 bases, and 12 bases separated the two germline ends. The CDR3 here is CASSPDGRNYGYTF. The DNA for the CDR3 is TGCGCCAGCAGCCCGGACGGGAGGAACTATGGCTACACCTTC.

The chain joins TRBV5-1 to TRBJ2-3, with TRBD2 identical over 8 bases. V gave up 4 bases and J gave up 2 bases; unmatched junction bases: 9. Looked up from germline, CDR1 is SGHRS and CDR2 is YFSETQ. The CDR3 is made up of 16 amino acids. CDR3 region: CASSPRWTSTTDTQYF. The CDR3 DNA reads TGCGCCAGCAGCCCACGGTGGACTAGCACCACAGATACGCAGTATTTT. Drawing the rest from reference TRBV5-1 and TRBJ2-3, the complete variable domain is KAGVTQTPRYLIKTRGQQVTLSCSPISGHRSVSWYQQTPGQGLQFLFEYFSETQRNKGNFPGRFSGRQFSNSRSEMNVSTLELGDSALYLCASSPRWTSTTDTQYFGPGTRLTVL.

This clone was seen more than once but under ten times. V usage is TRBV5-1 and J usage is TRBJ2-1; no definite D call. Trimming took 0 bases from V and 0 from J, leaving 7 bases between them. The length of the CDR3 is 15 residues. Germline CDR1 reads SGHRS; CDR2 reads YFSETQ. The CDR3 loop reads CASSLEAYSYNEQFF. In DNA, the CDR3 is TGCGCCAGCAGCTTGGAGGCCTACTCCTACAATGAGCAGTTCTTC.

The gene calls are TRBV5-5 and TRBJ2-3; 7 positions match TRBD2. V trimming: 6 bases; J trimming: 3 bases; junction bases outside the gene matches: 10. The CDR3 runs 15 residues. Germline V gives CDR1 SGHKS, CDR2 YYEKEE (reference sequence). DNA of the CDR3: TGTGCCAGCAACTGGGAGGGCAGTAGGACAGATACGCAGTATTTT. Its protein product is CASNWEGSRTDTQYF.

The chain has TRBV9 and TRBJ2-7, with D possibly being TRBD2 (5 bases). With 0 bases removed from V and 0 bases from J, the gap between germline ends came to 7 bases. Germline V gene sequence: CDR1 SGDLS, CDR2 YYNGEE. This CDR3 has 14 residues. This chain's CDR3 is CASSVVGSSYEQYF. Here the CDR3 DNA reads TGTGCCAGCAGCGTAGTTGGGAGCTCCTACGAGCAGTACTTC.

The V gene is TRBV5-5, the J gene TRBJ1-3, with unresolved D. Germline CDR1 reads SGHKS; CDR2 reads YYEKEE (reference sequence). The CDR3 runs to 14 residues. V lost 4 bases and J 0 bases, leaving 8 bases between the germline ends. The CDR3 DNA reads TGTGCCAGCAGCCTCACGAGCTCTGGAAACACCATATATTTT. Protein: CASSLTSSGNTIYF. The full variable domain, completed using reference TRBV5-5 and TRBJ1-3, is DAGVTQSPTHLIKTRGQQVTLRCSPISGHKSVSWYQQVLGQGPQFIFQYYEKEERGRGNFPDRFSARQFPNYSSELNVNALLLGDSALYLCASSLTSSGNTIYFGEGSWLTVV.

This clone came up once. The V call is TRBV7-2, the J call TRBJ2-7; unclear D gene. This CDR3 region has 13 residues. Trimming removed 5 bases from V and 4 bases from J, with 12 bases in between. Germline loops: CDR1 SGHTA, CDR2 FQGNSA. Written as DNA, the CDR3 is TGTGCCAGCAGCCCCGACCGGGCTTACGAGCAGTACTTC. Its translation is CASSPDRAYEQYF.

This clone was picked up a small number of times. The genes are TRBV4-2 and TRBJ2-3; D perhaps matches TRBD1 (5 bases). This CDR3 is 18 amino acids long. V was clipped by 0 bases and J by 5 bases, with 21 bases between them. CDR1 is LGHNA, CDR2 YNFKEQ, per germline. CDR3: CASSQDQVVRVRGDTQYF. The CDR3, as DNA: TGTGCCAGCAGCCAAGATCAAGTTGTCAGGGTTAGAGGAGATACGCAGTATTTT.

This rearrangement joins TRBV28 to TRBJ1-5; D not certain. Germline-derived CDR1 and CDR2 are MDHEN and SYDVKM. This CDR3 is 14 amino acids long. Trimming removed 10 bases at V and 1 base at J, with 14 bases between. For the CDR3, the DNA is TGTGCCACCCGCTTCGCGGGCAGCAATCAGCCCCAGCATTTT. This sequence encodes CATRFAGSNQPQHF.

This chain links TRBV19 with TRBJ1-1; the D gene is possibly TRBD1 (5 bases). CDR3 length: 14 amino acids. The V end was cut by 7 bases, the J end by 2 bases, with 14 bases between. CDR1 and CDR2 (germline): LNHDA, SQIVND (reference sequence). CDR3 residues: CASKGRQRNTEAFF. CDR3 nucleotide sequence: TGTGCCAGTAAGGGTCGACAGCGAAACACTGAAGCTTTCTTT.

The chain carries TRBV30 and TRBJ1-3, with D unresolved. Per the germline V gene, CDR1 is GTSNPN and CDR2 is SVGIG (reference sequence). The CDR3 spans 13 residues. Trimming shortened V by 4 bases and J by 7 bases, and 14 bases separated the two germline ends. The CDR3 sequence is CAWMGQVRNTIYF. The DNA for the CDR3 is TGTGCCTGGATGGGTCAGGTGCGGAACACCATATATTTT.

The chain uses TRBV4-3 and TRBJ1-5; D call uncertain. V was pared by 1 base and J by 5 bases, with 9 bases between. CDR3 length: 14 amino acids. The germline V gene has CDR1 LGHNA and CDR2 YSLEER. CDR3 sequence: CASSQGGSDQPQHF. CDR3 bases: TGCGCCAGCAGCCAAGGGGGATCGGATCAGCCCCAGCATTTT.

A remark on this clone: This sample includes further DNA sequences coding for the same CDR3. The chain combines TRBV5-1 with TRBJ1-1; D possibly corresponds to TRBD1 (5 bases). CDR3 length: 12 residues. CDR1 is SGHRS and CDR2 is YFSETQ in the germline V gene. V lost 4 bases and J 7 bases, leaving 11 bases between the germline ends. The CDR3 spells CASSLGTVEAFF. The CDR3 DNA reads TGCGCCAGCAGCCTAGGGACCGTTGAAGCTTTCTTT. The full variable domain, rest sourced from reference TRBV5-1 and TRBJ1-1, is KAGVTQTPRYLIKTRGQQVTLSCSPISGHRSVSWYQQTPGQGLQFLFEYFSETQRNKGNFPGRFSGRQFSNSRSEMNVSTLELGDSALYLCASSLGTVEAFFGQGTRLTVV.

This chain links TRBV9 with TRBJ2-3; D ambiguous. CDR3 size: 13 residues. Germline CDR1 and CDR2: SGDLS and YYNGEE. The V gene lost 3 bases and the J gene lost 2 bases, with 7 bases spanning the gap. The CDR3 loop is CASSGVLTDTQYF. Written as DNA, the CDR3 is TGTGCCAGCAGCGGGGTTCTCACAGATACGCAGTATTTT.

This clone was recorded only once. The CDR3 loop is CASSLAATIQNTGELFF. CDR3 nucleotide sequence: TGTGCCAGCAGCTTGGCCGCGACTATTCAGAACACCGGGGAGCTGTTTTTT. This rearrangement joins TRBV5-4 to TRBJ2-2; D might be TRBD2 (5 bases). The CDR3 has 17 residues. Trimming took off 0 bases at V and 1 base at J, with 13 bases between the two ends. Per the germline V gene, CDR1 is SGHNT and CDR2 is YYREEE (reference sequence).

This chain joins TRBV3-1 (or the pseudogene TRBV3-2) and TRBJ1-2; 8 positions match TRBD1. The V segment lost 0 bases and the J segment 11 bases; nucleotides outside the gene matches: 5. The CDR3 spans 13 residues. The germline V gene has CDR1 LGHDT and CDR2 YNNKEL (reference sequence). The CDR3 DNA sequence: TGTGCCAGCAGCCAAGACCTCGGGACAGGTTACACCTTC. It yields the protein CASSQDLGTGYTF.